These 21 T cell receptor beta chains originate from one sample sequenced in a study of graft-versus-host responses after intestinal transplantation. Repertoires were generated with immunoSEQ multiplex PCR, while TCRdb's copy carries only in-frame clones and drops some. Found here are roughly 50,000 clones, about 89% of them singletons; the top ten hold roughly 6%. The source was PBMCs, collected 650 to 670 days after intestinal transplant. These receptors originate from a human patient who received an intestinal transplant, so some T cells may come from the graft donor.

This clone showed up just once. V is TRBV6-1 and J is TRBJ2-7; D gene unclear. The V end was cut by 3 bases, the J end by 4 bases, with 7 bases between. Germline CDR1 is MNHNS and CDR2 is SASEGT. The CDR3 consists of 12 residues. The CDR3 DNA reads as TGTGCCAGCAGTGAGGTAGGGTACGAGCAGTACTTC. Translation gives CASSEVGYEQYF.

This chain connects TRBV19 to TRBJ1-4; 9 nucleotides line up with TRBD1. V was clipped by 7 bases and J by 5 bases; unmatched bases: 8. The CDR3 sequence is 15 residues long. Germline CDR1 LNHDA, CDR2 SQIVND (reference sequence). In DNA form, the CDR3 reads TGTGCCAGTACCGCAGCCGGGACAGGGAATGAAAAACTGTTTTTT. Residues: CASTAAGTGNEKLFF.

This chain uses TRBV27 with TRBJ2-5; unclear D gene. The germline CDR1 and CDR2 sequences are MNHEY and SMNVEV (reference sequence). The CDR3 has 13 amino acids. V was pared by 5 bases and J by 7 bases, with 14 bases between. CDR3 nucleotides: TGTGCCAGCAGTGCCAACCCCGACATGACCCAGTACTTC. Its translation: CASSANPDMTQYF.

DNA for the CDR3: TGTGCCAGATCCCAGAACGGACCCAAAAACATTCAGTACTTC. As protein: CARSQNGPKNIQYF. This chain uses TRBV6-4 with TRBJ2-4; D unclear. The CDR3 contains 14 residues. V dropped 9 bases and J dropped 2 bases, with 14 bases sitting between them. Germline-derived CDR1 and CDR2 are MRHNA and SNTAGT.

V and J are TRBV19 and TRBJ1-5; D may be TRBD1 (6 bases). V gave up 6 bases and J gave up 0 bases, with 9 bases separating them. The CDR3 is 14 amino acids. CDR1 is LNHDA and CDR2 is SQIVND in the germline V gene (reference sequence). The CDR3 spells CASRDSYSNQPQHF. DNA of the CDR3: TGTGCCAGTAGGGACAGTTATAGCAATCAGCCCCAGCATTTT.

The chain has TRBV5-1 and TRBJ2-1; 7 positions match TRBD2. This CDR3 is built from 14 residues. CDR1 and CDR2 (germline): SGHRS, YFSETQ. V lost 0 bases and J lost 8; bases outside the gene matches: 5. Here the CDR3 reads CASSLVRGVDEQFF. CDR3 bases: TGCGCCAGCAGCTTGGTACGGGGGGTAGATGAGCAGTTCTTC. Variable domain in full (rest from reference TRBV5-1 and TRBJ2-1): KAGVTQTPRYLIKTRGQQVTLSCSPISGHRSVSWYQQTPGQGLQFLFEYFSETQRNKGNFPGRFSGRQFSNSRSEMNVSTLELGDSALYLCASSLVRGVDEQFFGPGTRLTVL.

In DNA, the CDR3 is TGTGCCAGCAGTTACCTCGAATCCACCGGGGAGCTGTTTTTT. This codes for CASSYLESTGELFF. J is TRBJ2-2 and V is TRBV6-5; D call uncertain. This CDR3 is built from 14 residues. Germline V lookup: CDR1 MNHEY, CDR2 SVGAGI. Between the trimmed V and J ends, which lost 2 bases and 4 bases, there was a span of 8 bases.

The chain is built from TRBV30 and TRBJ1-4; D call uncertain. The CDR3 is 16 residues long. With 0 bases removed from V and 0 bases from J, the gap between germline ends came to 11 bases. The germline gives CDR1 GTSNPN, CDR2 SVGIG (reference sequence). The CDR3 nucleotides are TGTGCCTGGAGTGTACAGTTCGGGGCAACTAATGAAAAACTGTTTTTT. It encodes CAWSVQFGATNEKLFF.

CDR3: CASSSIQGPQETQYF. Here the CDR3 DNA reads TGTGCCAGCAGTTCCATCCAGGGGCCCCAAGAGACCCAGTACTTC. The chain has TRBV6-7 and TRBJ2-5; D may be TRBD1 (6 bases). TRBV6-7 is designated an ORF whose function remains uncertain. The ends were cut back, 4 bases at V and 1 base at J, with 13 bases in the middle. The CDR3 has 15 amino acids.

The rearrangement links TRBV5-1 to TRBJ2-7, with D uncertain. CDR1 and CDR2 (germline): SGHRS, YFSETQ. Trimming took off 4 bases at V and 7 bases at J, with 9 bases between the two ends. The CDR3 is 11 amino acids. CDR3 amino acids: CASSGASEQYF. As DNA, the CDR3 is TGCGCCAGCAGCGGCGCTTCAGAGCAGTACTTC.

The chain employs TRBV11-2 and TRBJ1-1, with a possible D match to TRBD1 (5 bases). Trimming took off 2 bases at V and 8 bases at J, with 6 bases between the two ends. Germline V gene lookup returns CDR1 SGHAT and CDR2 FQNNGV. There are 11 residues in the CDR3. The chain's CDR3 is CASSLSGEAFF. The CDR3 bases are TGTGCCAGCAGCTTATCAGGGGAAGCTTTCTTT.

The gene calls are TRBV9 and TRBJ2-5, with 10 bases lining up with TRBD2. The germline CDR1 and CDR2 sequences are SGDLS and YYNGEE. This CDR3 spans 18 amino acids. V lost 0 bases and J lost 4; bases outside the gene matches: 12. The CDR3 nucleotides read TGTGCCAGCAGCGTAGGGAGCGGGGGGGCCGCATTTAGAGAGACCCAGTACTTC. This gives the protein CASSVGSGGAAFRETQYF.

The V and J genes are TRBV19 and TRBJ2-7; D gene ambiguous. The CDR3 loop spans 12 amino acids. Trimming removed 5 bases at V and 6 bases at J, with 11 bases between. In germline, CDR1 is LNHDA, CDR2 SQIVND (reference sequence). The CDR3 region is CASSARLREQYF. The CDR3, as DNA: TGTGCCAGTAGTGCCAGGCTACGCGAGCAGTACTTC.

V usage is TRBV9 and J usage is TRBJ2-5; 8 nucleotides agree with TRBD2. V was clipped by 0 bases and J by 5 bases; unmatched bases: 6. CDR1 and CDR2 from the germline V gene are SGDLS and YYNGEE. There are 15 residues in the CDR3. This CDR3 reads CASSVAGGAGETQYF. CDR3 in DNA: TGTGCCAGCAGCGTAGCCGGGGGGGCTGGGGAGACCCAGTACTTC.

The V call is TRBV6-5, the J call TRBJ2-3, with 9 bases lining up with TRBD2. This CDR3 contains 12 residues. V trimming: 5 bases; J trimming: 9 bases; junction bases outside the gene matches: 3. CDR1 and CDR2 from the germline V gene are MNHEY and SVGAGI. The CDR3 nucleotides read TGTGCCAGCAGTGCGGCGGGGGGGACGCAGTATTTT. As protein: CASSAAGGTQYF.

The V call is TRBV30, the J call TRBJ2-7, with D tentatively TRBD1 (5 bases). In germline, CDR1 is GTSNPN, CDR2 SVGIG (reference sequence). V was clipped by 2 bases and J by 3 bases, with 11 bases between them. The CDR3 is 13 residues long. Here the CDR3 reads CAWSRTPIYEQYF. In DNA, the CDR3 is TGTGCCTGGAGTCGGACACCAATCTACGAGCAGTACTTC.

The chain recombines TRBV30 with TRBJ2-2; D remains unclear. Germline loops: CDR1 GTSNPN, CDR2 SVGIG (reference sequence). The CDR3 has 13 amino acids. V lost 2 bases to trimming and J lost 2 bases, with 6 bases between them. The CDR3 nucleotides are TGTGCCTGGAGTCTTAGCAACACCGGGGAGCTGTTTTTT. Translating it yields CAWSLSNTGELFF.

The chain uses TRBV5-1 and TRBJ1-2; maybe TRBD1 (5 bases). CDR1 and CDR2 from the germline V gene are SGHRS and YFSETQ. CDR3 size: 16 residues. Trimming removed 0 bases from V and 1 base from J, with 13 bases in between. This chain's CDR3 is CASSLGPLTVNYGYTF. As DNA, the CDR3 is TGCGCCAGCAGCTTGGGGCCCTTGACAGTTAACTATGGCTACACCTTC. Filled out from reference TRBV5-1 and TRBJ1-2, the complete variable domain reads KAGVTQTPRYLIKTRGQQVTLSCSPISGHRSVSWYQQTPGQGLQFLFEYFSETQRNKGNFPGRFSGRQFSNSRSEMNVSTLELGDSALYLCASSLGPLTVNYGYTFGSGTRLTVV.

This chain uses TRBV5-6 with TRBJ2-2, with 11 bases aligning to TRBD2. The CDR3 is 17 amino acids. Losses at the gene ends were 4 bases for V and 2 bases for J; bases not matched to a gene: 7. CDR1 is SGHDT, CDR2 YYEEEE, per germline. CDR3 in amino acids: CASSPGTSGGNTGELFF. CDR3 in DNA: TGTGCCAGCAGCCCCGGAACTAGCGGGGGAAACACCGGGGAGCTGTTTTTT.

The chain links TRBV5-1 to TRBJ1-5, with D hard to call. This CDR3 has 15 amino acids. The V and J ends lost 1 base and 4 bases respectively, with 12 bases between them. Germline V gene data show CDR1 as SGHRS and CDR2 as YFSETQ. The CDR3, as DNA: TGCGCCAGCAGCTTGAATACGGGCTTAAATCAGCCCCAGCATTTT. This encodes CASSLNTGLNQPQHF.

This clone was found once. The rearrangement uses TRBV7-2 and TRBJ2-1; tentatively, D is TRBD1 (5 bases). V dropped 4 bases and J dropped 9 bases, with 13 bases sitting between them. The germline V gene has CDR1 SGHTA and CDR2 FQGNSA. There are 13 residues in the CDR3. DNA of the CDR3: TGTGCCAGCAGCTCCAGGGTAGTGGCTGAGCAGTTCTTC. Translated, it gives CASSSRVVAEQFF.